What follows describes a single T cell receptor beta chain. Authors' data handling: The authors estimated nucleated cell counts from reference gene primer amplification. Libraries were prepared by immunoSEQ multiplex PCR; TCRdb keeps only in-frame clonotypes and omits some of them. V and J calls and clone size are those listed in that table; D and trimming were worked out from the DNA. The sample yields 92,000 or so clones, about two thirds seen once. The data stem from a study of blood T cell repertoires in COVID-19. Study context: Samples taken during acute and convalescent COVID-19 were collected in the United States, Italy and Spain. Sample material is recorded as cDNA or gDNA derived from T cells, B-cell-depleted T cells, or PBMCs.

With 3 bases clipped from V and 6 bases from J, the junction kept 8 bases outside the gene matches. CDR1 is MNHEY and CDR2 is SMNVEV in the germline V gene (reference sequence). This CDR3 region has 15 residues. Sequencing was performed on peripheral blood. The clonotype originates from a woman older than 75 with acute or convalescent COVID-19. The chain couples TRBV27 to TRBJ2-5; 9 bases are shared with TRBD2. The CDR3 loop reads CASSFGGGAVKTQYF. CDR3 bases: TGTGCCAGCAGTTTTGGCGGGGGGGCGGTAAAGACCCAGTACTTC.